These 17 T cell receptor beta chains were sequenced from one sample in a study of siplizumab effects on memory and regulatory T cells. Data came from immunoSEQ multiplex PCR; TCRdb stores just in-frame clones and leaves some out. Of more than 75,000 clones listed, more than 85% were seen once; the top ten hold 5.5% to 7.5%. Sample: CD8+ T cells sorted from blood. The origin of the receptors is a human donor in good health.

The V and J genes are TRBV28 and TRBJ2-2; TRBD1 aligns across 8 bases. V gave up 6 bases and J gave up 4 bases; unmatched junction bases: 4. This CDR3 contains 14 residues. Germline values: CDR1 MDHEN, CDR2 SYDVKM. The CDR3: CASRDRVGTGELFF. The CDR3 DNA sequence: TGTGCCAGCAGGGACAGGGTGGGCACCGGGGAGCTGTTTTTT.

The chain carries TRBV13 and TRBJ2-7; 11 bases line up with TRBD2. The CDR3 loop spans 18 amino acids. V lost 0 bases, J lost 3 bases, and 10 bases stayed unmatched. Germline CDR1 PRHDT, CDR2 FYEKMQ (reference sequence). The CDR3 region has the DNA TGTGCCAGCAGCTTAGGCCTCCTAGCGGGGGGCCCGATCTACGAGCAGTACTTC. Amino acids: CASSLGLLAGGPIYEQYF.

The J gene is TRBJ1-1, the V gene TRBV4-1, with D tentatively TRBD1 (6 bases). The CDR3 covers 14 residues. V gave up 4 bases and J gave up 4 bases, with 13 bases separating them. Germline loops: CDR1 MGHRA, CDR2 YSYEKL. CDR3 in amino acids: CASSPAGGGTEAFF. The CDR3 DNA reads TGCGCCAGCAGCCCCGCTGGAGGGGGCACTGAAGCTTTCTTT.

The rearrangement joins TRBV13 to TRBJ2-7; 10 nucleotides agree with TRBD2. Trimming removed 5 bases from V and 2 bases from J; junction bases left unmatched: 3. CDR3 length: 14 amino acids. Germline CDR1 is PRHDT and CDR2 is FYEKMQ (reference sequence). Here the CDR3 reads CASSTSGMAYEQYF. The DNA for the CDR3 is TGTGCCAGCAGCACTAGCGGGATGGCCTACGAGCAGTACTTC.

The genes are TRBV5-5 and TRBJ2-1; 8 bases fit TRBD2. The germline CDR1 and CDR2 sequences are SGHKS and YYEKEE (reference sequence). J was trimmed by 6 bases and V by 4 bases; bases with no gene match: 12. The CDR3 runs 16 residues. The chain's CDR3 is CASSPISGGPTNEQFF. DNA of the CDR3: TGTGCCAGCAGCCCCATTTCGGGGGGGCCTACCAATGAGCAGTTCTTC.

This rearrangement joins TRBV7-9 to TRBJ2-2, with TRBD1 identical over 8 bases. J gave up 4 bases and V 7 bases, and 20 bases lay outside the gene matches. Germline values: CDR1 SEHNR, CDR2 FQNEAQ (reference sequence). The CDR3 extends over 19 amino acids. As DNA, the CDR3 is TGTGCCAGCACCCCACCCTCGACAGGGGCCCCCCCCAGCACCGGGGAGCTGTTTTTT. This sequence encodes CASTPPSTGAPPSTGELFF.

The chain links TRBV29-1 to TRBJ1-5; 9 bases fit TRBD1. There are 14 residues in the CDR3. J lost 3 bases, V lost 6 bases, and 6 bases had no gene match. Germline V lookup: CDR1 SQVTM, CDR2 ANQGSEA. In DNA, the CDR3 is TGCAGCGTCGCGGACAGGGGCTTCAATCAGCCCCAGCATTTT. Protein: CSVADRGFNQPQHF.

This CDR3 is CASSYSTSGSDDTQYF. The CDR3 DNA reads TGTGCCAGCAGTTACAGTACTAGCGGGAGTGATGATACGCAGTATTTT. This sequence joins TRBV6-5 and TRBJ2-3, with 11 bases aligning to TRBD2. Germline trimming cut 2 bases from V and 6 bases from J; bases unmatched to any gene: 7. Germline lookup yields CDR1 MNHEY and CDR2 SVGAGI. There are 16 residues in the CDR3.

The V call is TRBV9, the J call TRBJ1-1; TRBD1 is a possible D gene (5 bases). There are 12 residues in the CDR3. V lost 3 bases and J lost 4, with 7 bases in between. Germline V CDR1 and CDR2: SGDLS, YYNGEE. CDR3 region: CASSGGATEAFF. CDR3 DNA sequence: TGTGCCAGCAGCGGTGGGGCCACTGAAGCTTTCTTT.

By sample fraction, this clone is medium-sized (0.01 to 0.1%). The chain uses TRBV6-1 and TRBJ2-7; possible D gene TRBD2, 5 bases. V lost 8 bases and J 0 bases, leaving 17 bases between the germline ends. There are 15 residues in the CDR3. Germline V lookup: CDR1 MNHNS, CDR2 SASEGT. CDR3 sequence (DNA): TGTGCCAGCTCAGAACGTAGCGCTTCCTCCTACGAGCAGTACTTC. It codes for CASSERSASSYEQYF.

In DNA form, the CDR3 reads TGTGCCAGCAGCTTTCGGCAAATGTACACCGGGGAGCTGTTTTTT. It specifies CASSFRQMYTGELFF. The gene calls are TRBV5-6 and TRBJ2-2; no clear D. Trimming stripped 2 bases from V and 3 bases from J, with 11 bases between. There are 15 residues in the CDR3. Germline CDR1 and CDR2: SGHDT and YYEEEE.

The genes are TRBV9 and TRBJ2-7, with 9 nucleotides matching TRBD1. Trimming removed 4 bases from V and 5 bases from J; junction bases left unmatched: 7. The CDR3 sequence is 14 residues long. Per germline, CDR1 SGDLS and CDR2 YYNGEE. CDR3 amino acids: CASSPGQGRHEQYF. The CDR3, as DNA: TGTGCCAGCAGCCCCGGACAGGGGAGGCACGAGCAGTACTTC.

V and J are TRBV19 and TRBJ1-1; D ambiguous. Germline values: CDR1 LNHDA, CDR2 SQIVND (reference sequence). CDR3 length: 10 residues. V was trimmed by 9 bases and J by 1 base, leaving 3 bases between them. CDR3 nucleotides: TGTGCCAGCGGGAACACTGAAGCTTTCTTT. Amino acids: CASGNTEAFF.

The CDR3, as DNA: TGTGCCAGCGGGGGGTGGGACCAAGAGACCCAGTACTTC. This encodes CASGGWDQETQYF. The genes are TRBV11-2 and TRBJ2-5, with TRBD2 as a possible D gene (6 bases). CDR3 length equals 13 residues. Between the trimmed V and J ends, which lost 8 bases and 0 bases, there was a span of 10 bases. Germline CDR1 and CDR2: SGHAT and FQNNGV.

This clone was found once. The CDR3: CASSGWEKGNEAFF. DNA for the CDR3: TGTGCCAGCAGCGGATGGGAAAAGGGTAACGAAGCTTTCTTT. This sequence joins TRBV5-8 and TRBJ1-1; unclear D gene. CDR3 length equals 14 residues. CDR1 is SGHTS, CDR2 YDEGEE, per germline. Between the trimmed V and J ends, which lost 4 bases and 8 bases, there was a span of 18 bases.

This rearrangement joins TRBV4-2 to TRBJ2-5; maybe TRBD2 (5 bases). The length of the CDR3 is 15 residues. Trimming removed 0 bases at V and 0 bases at J, with 8 bases between. Germline V lookup: CDR1 LGHNA, CDR2 YNFKEQ. The CDR3 reads CASSQEREYQETQYF. The CDR3 bases are TGTGCCAGCAGCCAAGAGAGGGAGTACCAAGAGACCCAGTACTTC.

The chain employs TRBV28 and TRBJ1-2, with D uncertain. Trimming shortened V by 3 bases and J by 1 base, and 9 bases separated the two germline ends. Germline V gene sequence: CDR1 MDHEN, CDR2 SYDVKM. The CDR3 is 14 residues long. CDR3 residues: CASSFRGVNYGYTF. CDR3 bases: TGTGCCAGCAGTTTCCGGGGAGTTAACTATGGCTACACCTTC.